Included here is one TCR beta chain sequence, with context. The data stem from a study of blood T cell repertoires in COVID-19. About the study: Spain, Italy and the United States supplied samples that represented acute and convalescent COVID-19. T cells, B-cell-depleted T cells, or PBMCs supplied cDNA or gDNA.

Generated by immunoSEQ multiplex PCR, the TCRdb table keeps only in-frame clones and is missing some. The sample shows 280,000 or so clones, approximately 81% of them seen only once. Enrollees, about 18 to 95 years old, lived in about two dozen US areas. Two negative PCRs, clearance, or symptom resolution had been documented for recovered Cohort 3 donors. The TCR sequence derives from a woman aged 45-65 years who had recovered from COVID-19. The sequencing input was PBMCs or T cells enriched from blood (not recorded which).

DNA of the CDR3: TGTGCCAGCAGTGAATTGGGGACAGGGAATTCTGAGCAGTTCTTC. It encodes CASSELGTGNSEQFF. V gene TRBV2 combines with J gene TRBJ2-1; 9 positions match TRBD1. In germline, CDR1 is SNHLY, CDR2 FYNNEI. The trim removed 2 bases at V and 9 bases at J, leaving 8 bases unmatched. This CDR3 has 15 residues.